The 20 T cell receptor beta chains reported below all come from one sample, sequenced in a study of neurological immune-mediated disorders. TCRdb re-called the 5' RACE reads through MiXCR, storing one row per CDR3 protein. The sample shows approximately 100,000 distinct CDR3 sequences, roughly 3.5% of them seen only once. Sequencing was carried out using PBMCs. These receptors were taken from a woman aged 18-29 years with multiple sclerosis.

This clonotype was counted ten times or more. The rearrangement joins TRBV5-1 to TRBJ2-3, with 9 positions matching TRBD1. There are 16 residues in the CDR3. The trim removed 4 bases at V and 5 bases at J, leaving 11 bases unmatched. Germline loops: CDR1 SGHRS, CDR2 YFSETQ. CDR3: CASSVPQGAFRDTQYF. DNA for the CDR3: TGCGCCAGCAGCGTACCACAGGGGGCGTTCAGAGATACGCAGTATTTT.

Many counts were recorded for this clonotype. The J gene is TRBJ1-5, the V gene TRBV20-1; D is possibly TRBD1 (5 bases). This CDR3 contains 14 residues. Germline values: CDR1 DFQATT, CDR2 SNEGSKA (reference sequence). V was pared by 4 bases and J by 4 bases, with 14 bases between. The CDR3 sequence is CSAMDRDVNQPQHF. The CDR3 coding sequence is TGCAGTGCTATGGACCGGGACGTAAATCAGCCCCAGCATTTT.

This clonotype was seen many times. The J gene is TRBJ2-1, the V gene TRBV11-2; 9 nucleotides align to TRBD2. The CDR3 is made up of 16 amino acids. The germline V gene encodes CDR1 SGHAT and CDR2 FQNNGV. The ends lost 2 bases at V and 7 bases at J; junction bases unmatched: 9. The CDR3 DNA is TGTGCCAGCAGCTTATTGAGGACTAGCGTATCGAATGAGCAGTTCTTC. The encoded protein is CASSLLRTSVSNEQFF.

This clonotype was seen many times. The chain is built from TRBV5-1 and TRBJ2-6; 12 bases are a match to TRBD2. The CDR3 spans 17 residues. V gave up 4 bases and J gave up 2 bases; unmatched junction bases: 4. Germline lookup yields CDR1 SGHRS and CDR2 YFSETQ. The CDR3 DNA is TGCGCCAGCAGCGAGCGGACTAGCGGGACTGGGGCCAACGTCCTGACTTTC. This gives the protein CASSERTSGTGANVLTF. Looking up the rest from reference TRBV5-1 and TRBJ2-6 gives the full variable domain: KAGVTQTPRYLIKTRGQQVTLSCSPISGHRSVSWYQQTPGQGLQFLFEYFSETQRNKGNFPGRFSGRQFSNSRSEMNVSTLELGDSALYLCASSERTSGTGANVLTFGAGSRLTVL.

This clonotype has a handful of counts. One end of the junction is discordant with germline, which a read error may explain. This sequence joins TRBV6-2 or TRBV6-3 and TRBJ1-5; D perhaps matches TRBD1 (6 bases). The CDR3 has 14 amino acids. CDR1 is MNHEY, CDR2 SVGEGT, per germline. The chain's CDR3 is CASSSGQINKTQNF. Written as DNA, the CDR3 is TGTGCCAGCAGTTCCGGACAGATCAATAAGACCCAGAATTTT.

This clonotype was observed at least ten times. The chain carries TRBV5-1 and TRBJ1-3; D is ambiguous. The CDR3 is 15 amino acids. Trimming took 2 bases from V and 0 from J, leaving 9 bases between them. The germline V gene encodes CDR1 SGHRS and CDR2 YFSETQ. The CDR3 reads CASSLGLSSGNTIYF. The CDR3, as DNA: TGCGCCAGCAGCTTAGGACTGAGCTCTGGAAACACCATATATTTT.

This clonotype occurred many times. The V gene is TRBV20-1, the J gene TRBJ2-4; TRBD2 matches 10 bases. This CDR3 contains 14 residues. Germline V gives CDR1 DFQATT, CDR2 SNEGSKA (reference sequence). J gave up 6 bases and V 0 bases, and 2 bases lay outside the gene matches. In DNA, the CDR3 is TGCAGTGCTAGAGACGGGACTAGCGTAAACATTCAGTACTTC. Encoded protein: CSARDGTSVNIQYF.

This clonotype came up many times. V usage is TRBV6-1 and J usage is TRBJ2-7; 8 nucleotides align to TRBD1. CDR1 MNHNS and CDR2 SASEGT come from the germline V gene. V trimming: 8 bases; J trimming: 2 bases; junction bases outside the gene matches: 8. The CDR3 sequence is 14 residues long. In DNA, the CDR3 is TGTGCCAGCGATCCGGGACAGGAACCCTACGAGCAGTACTTC. It yields the protein CASDPGQEPYEQYF.

This clonotype came up many times. The chain uses TRBV12-3 or TRBV12-4 and TRBJ1-6; D is uncertain. V gave up 1 base and J gave up 0 bases, with 4 bases separating them. CDR3 length: 15 residues. The DNA for the CDR3 is TGTGCCAGCAGTTTAGGCAGCTCCTATAATTCACCCCTCCACTTT. Protein product: CASSLGSSYNSPLHF.

This clonotype was counted many times. The chain uses TRBV7-2 and TRBJ2-5; D perhaps matches TRBD1 (7 bases). The CDR3 consists of 15 residues. The V gene lost 1 base and the J gene lost 4 bases, with 13 bases spanning the gap. The germline CDR1 and CDR2 sequences are SGHTA and FQGNSA. The CDR3 nucleotides read TGTGCCAGCAGCTTAGTGTCCCAGGGGGGAGAGACCCAGTACTTC. As protein: CASSLVSQGGETQYF.

This clonotype occurred many times. The chain recombines TRBV27 with TRBJ1-3; 7 bases match TRBD1. This CDR3 contains 15 residues. Germline V gene lookup returns CDR1 MNHEY and CDR2 SMNVEV (reference sequence). V lost 2 bases to trimming and J lost 2 bases; unmatched junction nucleotides: 3. CDR3 DNA sequence: TGTGCCAGCAGTTTAGAGGGGGCGCCTGGAAACACCATATATTTT. As protein: CASSLEGAPGNTIYF.

In this sample, this clonotype turned up a few times. The rearrangement uses TRBV21-1 and TRBJ2-2; the table gives TRBD1 as D, unverified against the DNA. TRBV21-1 is a listed pseudogene. The CDR3 sequence is 15 residues long. DNA for the CDR3: TGTGCCAGCAGCATTGGGGACAGGGAGGGCGGGGAGCTGTTTTTT. Translation: CASSIGDREGGELFF.

This clonotype was observed many times. This chain uses TRBV5-1 with TRBJ2-1, with TRBD1 matching 7 bases. Germline-derived CDR1 and CDR2 are SGHRS and YFSETQ. Trimming cost V 3 bases and J 9 bases; bases outside gene matches: 12. CDR3 size: 15 residues. The CDR3: CASSSFDRAGGEQFF. CDR3 DNA sequence: TGCGCCAGCAGCTCGTTCGACAGGGCGGGCGGTGAGCAGTTCTTC.

The sample holds many counts of this clonotype. J is TRBJ1-2 and V is TRBV29-1; D remains ambiguous. Looked up from germline, CDR1 is SQVTM and CDR2 is ANQGSEA. Trimming removed 4 bases at V and 3 bases at J, with 9 bases between. This CDR3 is built from 12 residues. The CDR3 is CSVGQDYYGYTF. For the CDR3, the DNA is TGCAGCGTTGGCCAGGACTACTATGGCTACACCTTC.

This clonotype has a count of ten or more. The genes are TRBV4-3 and TRBJ2-1, with TRBD2 identical over 11 bases. Germline loops: CDR1 LGHNA, CDR2 YSLEER. The J segment lost 0 bases and the V segment lost 0 bases, leaving 13 bases of the junction unmatched. The CDR3 loop spans 21 amino acids. CDR3 protein: CASSQDLVAGGVMSSYNEQFF. CDR3 bases: TGCGCCAGCAGCCAAGATTTGGTAGCGGGAGGGGTTATGAGCTCCTACAATGAGCAGTTCTTC.

This clonotype was observed at least ten times. The chain uses TRBV7-9 and TRBJ2-5; TRBD1 matches 8 bases. This CDR3 is built from 14 residues. Losses at the gene ends were 6 bases for V and 0 bases for J; bases not matched to a gene: 3. From germline, CDR1 is SEHNR and CDR2 FQNEAQ (reference sequence). CDR3 protein: CASSRTGNQETQYF. CDR3 coding DNA: TGTGCCAGCAGTCGGACAGGGAACCAAGAGACCCAGTACTTC.

This clonotype was counted many times. This chain connects TRBV5-1 to TRBJ2-7; 11 positions match TRBD1. V lost 0 bases and J lost 0; bases outside the gene matches: 2. This CDR3 is 16 amino acids long. In germline, CDR1 is SGHRS, CDR2 YFSETQ. The CDR3 spells CASSLGGTGGSYEQYF. Here the CDR3 DNA reads TGCGCCAGCAGCTTGGGTGGGACAGGGGGCTCCTACGAGCAGTACTTC.

This clonotype rates as medium-sized (0.01 to 0.1%). The V gene is TRBV19, the J gene TRBJ1-5, with D possibly TRBD1 on 6 matching bases. Trimming shortened V by 3 bases and J by 3 bases, and 12 bases separated the two germline ends. The CDR3 is 15 residues long. Germline loops: CDR1 LNHDA, CDR2 SQIVND (reference sequence). The CDR3 DNA reads TGTGCCAGTAGTATCCTGGGGGCCGACAATCAGCCCCAGCATTTT. It specifies CASSILGADNQPQHF.

In this sample, this clonotype turned up many times. V usage is TRBV20-1 and J usage is TRBJ2-1; 7 nucleotides match TRBD1. The CDR3 runs to 12 residues. In germline, CDR1 is DFQATT, CDR2 SNEGSKA (reference sequence). V shed 6 bases and J 6 bases; nucleotides not matched to a gene: 5. In DNA, the CDR3 is TGCAGTGCCGGGCCAGGGGGCAATGAGCAGTTCTTC. The encoded protein is CSAGPGGNEQFF.

This clonotype showed up many times. The chain has TRBV20-1 and TRBJ1-4; no reliable D call. The CDR3 spans 14 residues. Germline CDR1 reads DFQATT; CDR2 reads SNEGSKA (reference sequence). The V end lost 7 bases, the J end lost 7 bases, and 19 bases lay between the germline ends. This chain's CDR3 is CSVPPGGMSEKLFF. The CDR3 DNA reads as TGCAGTGTTCCACCCGGAGGCATGAGTGAAAAACTGTTTTTT.